These T cell receptor beta chains were read from a single sample in a study of cytotoxic CD8 clonotypes in ibrutinib-treated CLL. Measured with immunoSEQ multiplex PCR; TCRdb has only the in-frame clones, and not every one. The data contain 15,000 to 20,000 clones, about 84% of them singletons. The source was PBMCs, collected before ibrutinib treatment. The receptors stem from a human donor with chronic lymphocytic leukemia. Both conserved end residues are part of each CDR3. D genes are given only for firm matches. Some rows mark clone size as missing; the rest say once, few, many or name a class of expanded clone.

TRBV5-4,once,TRBD1,14,TRBJ2-3,TGTGCCAGCAGCGAGGACAGGGGGACAGATACGCAGTATTTT,CASSEDRGTDTQYF
TRBV5-1,-,-,14,TRBJ2-7,TGCGCCAGCAGCTTTGGCCAGGGGCCCTACGAGCAGTACTTC,CASSFGQGPYEQYF
TRBV18,-,-,14,TRBJ1-6,TGTGCCAGCTCACCACCAGACCGGACAATGGCCCTCCACTTT,CASSPPDRTMALHF
TRBV29-1,-,-,14,TRBJ2-3,TGCAGCGTTGAACCCCCGGGTAGCACAGATACGCAGTATTTT,CSVEPPGSTDTQYF
TRBV5-4,-,TRBD2,15,TRBJ2-1,TGTGCCAGCAGTGTAGCGGGGGGGCCGGGGAATGAGCAGTTCTTC,CASSVAGGPGNEQFF
TRBV6-5,-,-,11,TRBJ1-4,TGTGCCAGCAGTCGTAATGAAAAACTGTTTTTT,CASSRNEKLFF
TRBV30,-,TRBD1,13,TRBJ1-4,TGTGCCTGGAACAGGGGGCAGGGTGAAAAACTGTTTTTT,CAWNRGQGEKLFF
TRBV7-7,-,-,13,TRBJ2-1,TGTGCCAGCAGCTTAGGGCCGTTTAATGGGCAGTTCTTC,CASSLGPFNGQFF
TRBV7-9,few,-,15,TRBJ2-6,TGTGCCAGCAGCCAGGGAGGTTCTGGGGCCAACGTCCTGACTTTC,CASSQGGSGANVLTF
TRBV7-9,-,TRBD1,15,TRBJ1-1,TGTGCCAGCAGCGTCCGACAGGGGGCGAACACTGAAGCTTTCTTT,CASSVRQGANTEAFF
TRBV5-1,-,TRBD1,15,TRBJ1-5,TGCGCCAGCAGCTTGGGGACAGGGCTTAATCAGCCCCAGCATTTT,CASSLGTGLNQPQHF
TRBV2,once,-,13,TRBJ2-2,TGTGCCAGCAGACTAGGGCGGAGCGGGGAGCTGTTTTTT,CASRLGRSGELFF
TRBV11-2,-,-,13,TRBJ2-3,TGTGCCAGCAGCTTAGTTCGAGCGGATACGCAGTATTTT,CASSLVRADTQYF
TRBV10-1,-,-,12,TRBJ1-2,TGCGCCAGCAGTGATCTTGGGTATGGCTACACCTTC,CASSDLGYGYTF
TRBV4-3,-,-,15,TRBJ1-1,TGCGCCAGCAGCCAAGATTGGACGCCAAAAGATGAAGCTTTCTTT,CASSQDWTPKDEAFF
TRBV9,-,TRBD1,20,TRBJ2-6,TGTGCCAGCAGCCATTATCTAGGGGACAGGGCCGACTCTGGGGCCAACGTCCTGACTTTC,CASSHYLGDRADSGANVLTF
TRBV25-1,once,-,13,TRBJ1-6,TGTGCCAGCAGTGAAGACGGGAATTCACCCCTCCACTTT,CASSEDGNSPLHF
TRBV5-4,-,-,13,TRBJ2-5,TGTGCCAGCAGCTTTGACGTCCCAGAGACCCAGTACTTC,CASSFDVPETQYF
TRBV5-1,-,-,13,TRBJ1-1,TGCGCCAGCAGACCCTCCGGACACACTGAAGCTTTCTTT,CASRPSGHTEAFF
TRBV9,-,TRBD1,14,TRBJ2-7,TGTGCCAGCAGCGTAGATCAAGGAGGACAGGGCCAGTACTTC,CASSVDQGGQGQYF
TRBV19,-,-,15,TRBJ2-3,TGTGCCAGTAGTATAGGCAGGTGGGTCACGAATACGCAGTATTTT,CASSIGRWVTNTQYF
TRBV10-3,-,-,12,TRBJ2-7,TGTGCCATCAGTGACGGGGGCTACGAGCAGTACTTC,CAISDGGYEQYF
TRBV6-5,-,-,15,TRBJ2-7,TGTGCCAGCAGTTCACAGGACGGGGCGTCCTACGAGCAGTACTTC,CASSSQDGASYEQYF
TRBV7-1,-,-,14,TRBJ1-4,TGTGCCAGCAGCCCCCAGGGCGGGGTTGAAAAACTGTTTTTT,CASSPQGGVEKLFF
TRBV6-4,-,TRBD1,14,TRBJ2-1,TGTGCCAGCAGTGTCTCGACAGGGGCCAATGAGCAGTTCTTC,CASSVSTGANEQFF
TRBV14,-,-,13,TRBJ1-1,TGTGCCAGCAGCCAAGTGTGGGACACTGAAGCTTTCTTT,CASSQVWDTEAFF
TRBV2,few,TRBD1,14,TRBJ1-5,TGTGCCAGCAGTGGGCAGGGGGGCAGGCAGCCCCAGCATTTT,CASSGQGGRQPQHF
TRBV5-4,-,TRBD1,16,TRBJ2-7,TGCGCCAGCAGCCATATGCCCGGGACAGGGGGCGACGAGCAGTACTTC,CASSHMPGTGGDEQYF
TRBV18,-,TRBD2,19,TRBJ2-1,TGTGCCAGCTCACCAGACCTCCATAACTCGGGGAGGGACTACAATGAGCAGTTCTTC,CASSPDLHNSGRDYNEQFF
TRBV19,-,-,17,TRBJ1-5,TGTGCCAGTAGTCCTACCTGGGGAGGGATTAGCAATCAGCCCCAGCATTTT,CASSPTWGGISNQPQHF
TRBV9,-,TRBD1,14,TRBJ2-7,TGTGCCAGCAGCGTAGCCGGACAGGGGGGCGAGCAGTACTTC,CASSVAGQGGEQYF
TRBV28,-,TRBD1,17,TRBJ1-6,TGTGCCAGCAGTTTAGGAAGACGGACAGGGGATAATTCACCCCTCCACTTT,CASSLGRRTGDNSPLHF